These 25 T cell receptor beta chains were sequenced from one sample in a study of blood T cell repertoires in COVID-19. Only in-frame clones appear in the TCRdb table, and some are missing; sequencing was by immunoSEQ multiplex PCR. The sample carries approximately 300,000 clones, nearly 90% recorded once. Source material: PBMCs or T cells enriched from blood (not recorded which). The origin of the receptors is a woman in her twenties or thirties who had recovered from COVID-19.

The chain uses TRBV5-1 and TRBJ2-1; possible D gene TRBD2, 6 bases. There are 16 residues in the CDR3. Trimming removed 3 bases at V and 2 bases at J, with 15 bases between. Looked up from germline, CDR1 is SGHRS and CDR2 is YFSETQ. The CDR3: CASSYGTAEPYNEQFF. The CDR3 DNA is TGCGCCAGCAGCTACGGGACTGCAGAGCCCTACAATGAGCAGTTCTTC.

The chain has TRBV29-1 and TRBJ2-7; weak D call: TRBD2 (5 bases). The CDR3 is made up of 13 amino acids. Deletions cut 4 bases from V and 1 base from J, with 11 bases between. The germline CDR1 and CDR2 sequences are SQVTM and ANQGSEA. The CDR3 reads CSVVFGKSYEQYF. The CDR3 DNA reads TGCAGCGTTGTCTTCGGGAAATCCTACGAGCAGTACTTC.

V is TRBV6-5 and J is TRBJ2-7; 13 bases align to TRBD2. Germline assignment: CDR1 MNHEY and CDR2 SVGAGI. Trimming removed 5 bases from V and 3 bases from J; junction bases left unmatched: 4. The CDR3 totals 15 residues. CDR3 sequence reads: CASSPGTSGIYEQYF. The CDR3 DNA reads TGTGCCAGCAGTCCCGGGACTAGCGGGATCTACGAGCAGTACTTC.

The chain joins TRBV28 to TRBJ2-7, with 9 positions matching TRBD2. This CDR3 is built from 13 residues. Germline loops: CDR1 MDHEN, CDR2 SYDVKM. Unmatched junction bases numbered 6, after V lost 6 bases and J lost 6 bases. CDR3 region: CASRIAGVVEQYF. The CDR3 bases are TGTGCCAGCAGGATAGCGGGAGTAGTCGAGCAGTACTTC.

The chain has TRBV28 and TRBJ1-2; 7 bases are a match to TRBD1. Trimming took 5 bases from V and 6 from J; bases not matched to a gene: 9. The CDR3 consists of 14 residues. In germline, CDR1 is MDHEN, CDR2 SYDVKM. The CDR3 spells CASSPDRVLDGYTF. CDR3 nucleotides: TGTGCCAGCAGTCCCGACAGGGTTTTAGATGGCTACACCTTC.

This clone came up a few times. The V and J genes are TRBV5-6 and TRBJ2-1; tentatively, D is TRBD2 (5 bases). The CDR3 has 16 residues. From germline, CDR1 is SGHDT and CDR2 YYEEEE. V shed 5 bases and J shed 0 bases, with 15 bases lying between them. CDR3 sequence reads: CASRLVGLDSYNEQFF. CDR3 sequence (DNA): TGTGCCAGCAGGCTAGTCGGACTGGACTCCTACAATGAGCAGTTCTTC.

The chain has TRBV7-2 and TRBJ2-7; TRBD2 matches at 11 bases. Per the germline V gene, CDR1 is SGHTA and CDR2 is FQGNSA. Trimming took 6 bases from V and 4 from J; bases not matched to a gene: 11. The CDR3 length is 16 residues. The CDR3 here is CASRTIAGGGRYEQYF. The CDR3 coding sequence is TGTGCCAGCAGGACAATAGCGGGAGGGGGGAGGTACGAGCAGTACTTC.

The V and J genes are TRBV7-9 and TRBJ2-5; a possible D gene is TRBD2 (5 bases). The length of the CDR3 is 14 residues. Trimming shortened V by 5 bases and J by 5 bases, and 15 bases separated the two germline ends. In germline, CDR1 is SEHNR, CDR2 FQNEAQ (reference sequence). CDR3 sequence (DNA): TGTGCCAGCAGCCCCCCTGAGGGAGAGGAGACCCAGTACTTC. Protein sequence: CASSPPEGEETQYF. The variable domain in full, completed from reference TRBV7-9 and TRBJ2-5, reads DTGVSQNPRHKITKRGQNVTFRCDPISEHNRLYWYRQTLGQGPEFLTYFQNEAQLEKSRLLSDRFSAERPKGSFSTLEIQRTEQGDSAMYLCASSPPEGEETQYFGPGTRLLVL.

This CDR3 reads CAIRGQGANEKLFF. The DNA for the CDR3 is TGTGCCATCAGGGGACAGGGGGCTAATGAAAAACTGTTTTTT. The chain recombines TRBV10-3 with TRBJ1-4; TRBD1 aligns across 11 bases. Trimming at V came to 6 bases and at J to 3 bases, leaving 0 bases not matched to a gene. Germline V CDR1 and CDR2: ENHRY, SYGVKD. The length of the CDR3 is 14 residues.

The chain carries TRBV18 and TRBJ1-2; 8 nucleotides agree with TRBD1. CDR1 and CDR2 (germline): KGHSH, LQKENI. The CDR3 has 14 amino acids. Germline trimming cut 3 bases from V and 5 bases from J; bases unmatched to any gene: 5. For the CDR3, the DNA is TGTGCCAGCTCACCTGGACAGGGTGGGTATGGCTACACCTTC. Translated, it gives CASSPGQGGYGYTF.

This clone was seen a single time. This chain connects TRBV18 to TRBJ2-5; TRBD2 matches at 7 bases. CDR1 KGHSH and CDR2 LQKENI come from the germline V gene. With V trimmed by 4 bases and J by 3 bases, 8 bases remained unmatched. This CDR3 is 15 amino acids long. This CDR3 reads CASSLAAGPEETQYF. The CDR3 DNA follows: TGTGCCAGCTCACTGGCAGCGGGGCCGGAAGAGACCCAGTACTTC.

V and J are TRBV7-9 and TRBJ1-2; no definite D call. V gave up 1 base and J gave up 2 bases, with 5 bases separating them. Germline lookup yields CDR1 SEHNR and CDR2 FQNEAQ (reference sequence). CDR3 length: 13 residues. CDR3 nucleotides: TGTGCCAGCAGCTTAGGGCCGAACTATGGCTACACCTTC. It codes for CASSLGPNYGYTF. The whole variable domain, filled in from reference TRBV7-9 and TRBJ1-2, reads DTGVSQNPRHKITKRGQNVTFRCDPISEHNRLYWYRQTLGQGPEFLTYFQNEAQLEKSRLLSDRFSAERPKGSFSTLEIQRTEQGDSAMYLCASSLGPNYGYTFGSGTRLTVV.

CDR3 nucleotides: TGTGCCAGCAGCTTAGCAGACAGGGGTACTTACGAGCAGTACTTC. It is translated as CASSLADRGTYEQYF. The chain couples TRBV7-6 to TRBJ2-7, with 8 bases lining up with TRBD1. V was pared by 0 bases and J by 4 bases, with 5 bases of the junction left unmatched. The CDR3 contains 15 residues. The germline V gene encodes CDR1 SGHVS and CDR2 FNYEAQ. The full variable domain, rest sourced from reference TRBV7-6 and TRBJ2-7, is GAGVSQSPRYKVTKRGQDVALRCDPISGHVSLYWYRQALGQGPEFLTYFNYEAQQDKSGLPNDRFSAERPEGSISTLTIQRTEQRDSAMYRCASSLADRGTYEQYFGPGTRLTVT.

This rearrangement joins TRBV10-2 to TRBJ2-2; maybe TRBD1 (5 bases). Looked up from germline, CDR1 is WSHSY and CDR2 is SAAADI. The CDR3 consists of 16 residues. V was cut by 7 bases and J by 4 bases, with 19 bases left in between. CDR3 nucleotide sequence: TGCGCCAGCACTAGGGGCTCAATAAGGTCCACCGGGGAGCTGTTTTTT. It is translated as CASTRGSIRSTGELFF.

This chain connects TRBV7-9 to TRBJ1-2, with a weak D call TRBD1 (6 bases). V lost 1 base to trimming and J lost 13 bases, with 16 bases between them. CDR1 and CDR2 (germline): SEHNR, FQNEAQ (reference sequence). The CDR3 runs 13 residues. The CDR3 spells CASSLGGQIVVTF. CDR3 nucleotides: TGTGCCAGCAGCTTAGGCGGACAGATAGTCGTCACCTTC.

V and J are TRBV19 and TRBJ1-1; D is unresolved. Germline V gene sequence: CDR1 LNHDA, CDR2 SQIVND (reference sequence). The CDR3 covers 14 residues. V was clipped by 6 bases and J by 1 base, with 12 bases between them. CDR3 sequence: CASSRRGGNTEAFF. CDR3 bases: TGTGCCAGTAGCCGACGGGGAGGGAACACTGAAGCTTTCTTT.

The chain couples TRBV7-9 to TRBJ1-4; D unresolved. The germline V gene has CDR1 SEHNR and CDR2 FQNEAQ (reference sequence). V was clipped by 1 base and J by 8 bases, with 11 bases between them. There are 14 residues in the CDR3. The CDR3 is CASSLVASGEKLFF. The CDR3 DNA sequence: TGTGCCAGCAGCTTAGTAGCCAGTGGGGAAAAACTGTTTTTT. Variable domain in full (rest from reference TRBV7-9 and TRBJ1-4): DTGVSQNPRHKITKRGQNVTFRCDPISEHNRLYWYRQTLGQGPEFLTYFQNEAQLEKSRLLSDRFSAERPKGSFSTLEIQRTEQGDSAMYLCASSLVASGEKLFFGSGTQLSVL.

The rearrangement links TRBV2 to TRBJ2-4; weak D call: TRBD2 (5 bases). V shed 3 bases and J shed 5 bases, with 5 bases lying between them. CDR1 is SNHLY, CDR2 FYNNEI, per germline. The CDR3 extends over 12 amino acids. The CDR3 here is CASSDGENIQYF. In DNA form, the CDR3 reads TGTGCCAGCAGTGACGGGGAAAACATTCAGTACTTC.

CDR3 in amino acids: CASSLGLGDYEQYF. In DNA, the CDR3 is TGTGCCAGCAGCCTGGGACTGGGAGACTACGAGCAGTACTTC. The J gene is TRBJ2-7, the V gene TRBV13, with D maybe TRBD2 (6 bases). The CDR3 totals 14 residues. Germline V gene sequence: CDR1 PRHDT, CDR2 FYEKMQ (reference sequence). V was clipped by 5 bases and J by 3 bases, with 14 bases between them. Supplemented by reference TRBV13 and TRBJ2-7, the full variable domain reads AAGVIQSPRHLIKEKRETATLKCYPIPRHDTVYWYQQGPGQDPQFLISFYEKMQSDKGSIPDRFSAQQFSDYHSELNMSSLELGDSALYFCASSLGLGDYEQYFGPGTRLTVT.

The chain joins TRBV28 to TRBJ1-1; 10 positions match TRBD1. The CDR3 contains 14 residues. V shed 4 bases, J shed 5 bases, and the junction held 4 bases outside the gene matches. Per the germline V gene, CDR1 is MDHEN and CDR2 is SYDVKM. The CDR3 sequence is CASSSGQGRTEAFF. The CDR3 coding sequence is TGTGCCAGCAGTTCGGGACAGGGGAGGACTGAAGCTTTCTTT.

V is TRBV10-3 and J is TRBJ1-1, with 8 positions matching TRBD1. Losses at the gene ends were 10 bases for V and 5 bases for J; bases not matched to a gene: 6. This CDR3 contains 12 residues. In germline, CDR1 is ENHRY, CDR2 SYGVKD. The CDR3 sequence: CATRGLGTEAFF. The CDR3 DNA is TGTGCCACCAGGGGGCTGGGGACTGAAGCTTTCTTT.

The DNA for the CDR3 is TGTGCCTCTAGGGGGTCCTACAATGAGCAGTTCTTC. The encoded protein is CASRGSYNEQFF. The chain combines TRBV6-6 with TRBJ2-1; D may be TRBD1 (6 bases). This CDR3 comprises 12 residues. Germline V gene lookup returns CDR1 MNHNY and CDR2 SVGAGI (reference sequence). Between the trimmed V and J ends, which lost 11 bases and 1 base, there was a span of 9 bases.

This clone occurred once. V gene TRBV6-5 combines with J gene TRBJ1-1; 8 bases are shared with TRBD1. CDR1 and CDR2 from the germline V gene are MNHEY and SVGAGI. V trimming: 0 bases; J trimming: 0 bases; junction bases outside the gene matches: 3. There are 16 residues in the CDR3. The DNA for the CDR3 is TGTGCCAGCAGTTACTCGACAGGGGCTTTGAACACTGAAGCTTTCTTT. Translation: CASSYSTGALNTEAFF.

The rearrangement joins TRBV28 to TRBJ2-7; TRBD1 might be the D (6 bases). This CDR3 has 14 amino acids. V gave up 7 bases and J gave up 3 bases, with 16 bases separating them. The germline V gene encodes CDR1 MDHEN and CDR2 SYDVKM. The CDR3 coding sequence is TGTGCCAGCACGCCGGGACAAGAATACTACGAGCAGTACTTC. Translated: CASTPGQEYYEQYF.

As concerns this clone: Germline is not matched at one junction end, which may reflect a read error. The J gene is TRBJ2-5, the V gene TRBV7-9; 11 bases are shared with TRBD1. Looked up from germline, CDR1 is SEHNR and CDR2 is FQNEAQ (reference sequence). CDR3 length: 14 residues. The CDR3 DNA reads TGTGCCAGCAGCTTTAACCGGGACAGGGGGACCCCGTACTTC. It is translated as CASSFNRDRGTPYF.